The next 11 T cell receptor beta chains were all read from a single sample in a study of blood T cell repertoires in COVID-19. Assay used: immunoSEQ multiplex PCR; TCRdb lists only in-frame clones, some missing. The sample has 210,000 or so clones, roughly nine tenths seen once; the top ten hold roughly 12%. The sample taken for sequencing was peripheral blood. Every receptor here comes from a young woman who had recovered from COVID-19.

A single count supports this clone. The chain carries TRBV6-5 and TRBJ1-5; a possible D gene is TRBD1 (5 bases). Germline V lookup: CDR1 MNHEY, CDR2 SVGAGI. V was pared by 6 bases and J by 1 base, with 13 bases between. The CDR3 loop spans 15 amino acids. CDR3 sequence reads: CASRAGPVSNQPQHF. The CDR3 DNA reads as TGTGCCAGCAGGGCGGGGCCGGTGAGCAATCAGCCCCAGCATTTT.

The V and J genes are TRBV3-1 (or the pseudogene TRBV3-2) and TRBJ2-7, with 7 bases identical to TRBD1. Germline loops: CDR1 LGHDT, CDR2 YNNKEL (reference sequence). Trimming took 4 bases from V and 3 from J; bases not matched to a gene: 6. The CDR3 contains 14 residues. CDR3 loop: CASSRQGIGYEQYF. The CDR3 DNA sequence: TGTGCCAGCAGCCGACAGGGTATAGGCTACGAGCAGTACTTC.

The V gene is TRBV27, the J gene TRBJ2-1; 13 nucleotides match TRBD2. CDR1 and CDR2 (germline): MNHEY, SMNVEV (reference sequence). J gave up 6 bases and V 7 bases, and 18 bases lay outside the gene matches. The CDR3 length is 19 residues. The CDR3 loop reads CASIRHRDGLAGVGNEQFF. The CDR3 bases are TGTGCCAGCATCCGCCACAGAGATGGACTAGCGGGAGTTGGCAATGAGCAGTTCTTC.

The chain recombines TRBV13 with TRBJ2-4; 12 nucleotides line up with TRBD2. V trimming: 3 bases; J trimming: 8 bases; junction bases outside the gene matches: 8. CDR1 is PRHDT, CDR2 FYEKMQ, per germline (reference sequence). CDR3 length: 16 residues. CDR3 residues: CASSFRLAGENDIQYF. As DNA, the CDR3 is TGTGCCAGCAGCTTTAGACTAGCGGGAGAGAACGACATTCAGTACTTC.

The CDR3 DNA sequence: TGTGCCAGCAGCGGACGGGAAGGAGATACGCAGTATTTT. It encodes CASSGREGDTQYF. The gene calls are TRBV6-5 and TRBJ2-3; the D gene is possibly TRBD2 (5 bases). Germline V gives CDR1 MNHEY, CDR2 SVGAGI. The CDR3 contains 13 residues. Trimming pared 6 bases from V and 5 bases from J, leaving 12 bases between.

This chain uses TRBV7-9 with TRBJ1-6, with TRBD1 matching 7 bases. The CDR3 length is 16 residues. Germline CDR1 is SEHNR and CDR2 is FQNEAQ (reference sequence). Trimming removed 5 bases from V and 2 bases from J; junction bases left unmatched: 6. This chain's CDR3 is CASSPPGTAYNSPLHF. CDR3 nucleotide sequence: TGTGCCAGCAGCCCACCCGGGACAGCCTATAATTCACCCCTCCACTTT.

The DNA for the CDR3 is TGTGCCAGCAGTATGACACGTGCAACTAATGAAAAACTGTTTTTT. It yields the protein CASSMTRATNEKLFF. The gene calls are TRBV27 and TRBJ1-4; D is uncertain. V lost 5 bases to trimming and J lost 0 bases, with 10 bases between them. The germline CDR1 and CDR2 sequences are MNHEY and SMNVEV (reference sequence). The CDR3 loop spans 15 amino acids.

This rearrangement joins TRBV20-1 to TRBJ2-3, with D maybe TRBD2 (6 bases). The V gene's germline CDR1 is DFQATT and CDR2 SNEGSKA (reference sequence). The V gene lost 3 bases and the J gene lost 2 bases, with 12 bases spanning the gap. The length of the CDR3 is 14 residues. DNA for the CDR3: TGCAGTGCTAGTCTGGCGGGATTCACAGATACGCAGTATTTT. Protein sequence: CSASLAGFTDTQYF.

The J gene is TRBJ1-1, the V gene TRBV29-1; TRBD1 agrees at 7 bases. Germline V CDR1 and CDR2: SQVTM, ANQGSEA. CDR3 length equals 15 residues. The V segment lost 6 bases and the J segment 3 bases; nucleotides outside the gene matches: 13. CDR3 amino acids: CSVLTGLLGYTEAFF. The DNA for the CDR3 is TGCAGCGTACTGACAGGGCTACTCGGGTACACTGAAGCTTTCTTT. Based on the CDR3 plus reference TRBV29-1 and TRBJ1-1, the full variable domain is SAVISQKPSRDICQRGTSLTIQCQVDSQVTMMFWYRQQPGQSLTLIATANQGSEATYESGFVIDKFPISRPNLTFSTLTVSNMSPEDSSIYLCSVLTGLLGYTEAFFGQGTRLTVV.

The rearrangement uses TRBV10-3 and TRBJ1-2, with 7 positions matching TRBD1. This CDR3 contains 13 residues. Germline V gene sequence: CDR1 ENHRY, CDR2 SYGVKD. V lost 6 bases, J lost 3 bases, and 4 bases stayed unmatched. This CDR3 reads CAISGGQDYGYTF. CDR3 bases: TGTGCCATCAGCGGCGGACAGGACTATGGCTACACCTTC.

This chain uses TRBV24-1 with TRBJ2-3; 11 nucleotides align to TRBD2. V was clipped by 4 bases and J by 5 bases; unmatched bases: 7. The CDR3 is 16 residues long. Germline V gives CDR1 KGHDR, CDR2 SFDVKD. The CDR3 nucleotides are TGTGCCACCAGTGAGGGAACTAGCGGGAGTAGAGATACGCAGTATTTT. Encoded protein: CATSEGTSGSRDTQYF.